In this sample, the clone carrying this TCR beta chain turned up many times. This record comes from a study of T-cell reconstitution after alpha-beta-depleted transplantation in children. Per the germline V gene, CDR1 is KGHSH and CDR2 is LQKENI. The CDR3 runs 14 residues. V lost 4 bases, J lost 7 bases, and 4 bases stayed unmatched. Researchers prepared the TCRbeta library using unique molecular identifiers, the study reports. TCRdb itself ran the PCR reads through MiXCR, one entry per CDR3 protein. The sample has 200,000 to 250,000 distinct CDR3 sequences, 8% to 9.5% seen once. The chain recombines TRBV18 with TRBJ2-1, with 10 bases fitting TRBD1. The specimen was PBMCs from the stem cell graft donor, collected from the stem cell graft. The receptor was derived from a human donor who donated a stem cell graft to a child with acute lymphoblastic leukemia. This CDR3 is CASSRDRGRNEQFF. CDR3 DNA sequence: TGTGCCAGCTCACGAGACAGGGGGCGAAATGAGCAGTTCTTC.